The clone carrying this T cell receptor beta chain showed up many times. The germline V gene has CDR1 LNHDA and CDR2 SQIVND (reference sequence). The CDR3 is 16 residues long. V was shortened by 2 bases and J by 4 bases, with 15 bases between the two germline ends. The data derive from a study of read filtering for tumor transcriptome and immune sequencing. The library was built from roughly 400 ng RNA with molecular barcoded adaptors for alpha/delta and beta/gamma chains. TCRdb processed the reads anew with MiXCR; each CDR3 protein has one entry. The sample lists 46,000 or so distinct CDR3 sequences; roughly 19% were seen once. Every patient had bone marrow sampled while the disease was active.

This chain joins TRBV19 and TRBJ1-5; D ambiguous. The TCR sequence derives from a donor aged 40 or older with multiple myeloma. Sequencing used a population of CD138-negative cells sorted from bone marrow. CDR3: CASSISPMAANQPQHF. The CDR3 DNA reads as TGTGCCAGTAGTATAAGCCCCATGGCAGCAAATCAGCCCCAGCATTTT.